This T cell receptor (beta chain) was documented in a study of radiotherapy plus CTLA-4 blockade in lung cancer. TCRdb keeps only in-frame clones here, not all; method: immunoSEQ multiplex PCR. Here the sample spans about 51,000 clones, more than 75% being singletons. Study-wide results and caveats: Researchers report tumor-derived TCR clones expanding in blood after radiotherapy plus ipilimumab. Early clone dynamics of blood T cells, plus interferon-beta, reportedly predicted response best.

Note on this clone: Its antigen is not known.

The CDR3 runs to 16 residues. V lost 4 bases to trimming and J lost 6 bases; unmatched junction nucleotides: 8. CDR1 is SNHLY, CDR2 FYNNEI, per germline. The study treated chemo-refractory metastatic non-small-cell lung cancer patients with focal radiation plus ipilimumab CTLA-4 blockade. The gene calls are TRBV2 and TRBJ2-4; TRBD2 aligns across 11 bases. Sequenced material: peripheral blood, taken from a patient treated with radiotherapy plus ipilimumab. The clonotype was recovered from a human donor with non-small cell lung cancer who had a complete response to radiotherapy plus ipilimumab. Here the CDR3 reads CASSGTSGSGGNIQYF. The CDR3 DNA reads as TGTGCCAGCAGTGGCACTAGCGGGAGCGGGGGAAACATTCAGTACTTC.